This T cell receptor beta chain was observed in a study of T-cell reconstitution after alpha-beta-depleted transplantation in children. This clonotype was detected ten times or more. Deletions cut 6 bases from V and 8 bases from J, with 17 bases between. This CDR3 contains 14 residues. Construction of the TCRbeta library involved unique molecular identifiers. One entry per CDR3 protein, called by TCRdb with MiXCR from the PCR reads. Among hundreds of thousands of distinct CDR3 sequences listed, approximately 10% were seen once. The source is a male patient aged 2-15 years who had a stem cell transplant for chronic granulomatous disease, so the T cells may come from the graft donor. V usage is TRBV12-3 or TRBV12-4 and J usage is TRBJ2-1; D perhaps matches TRBD1 (6 bases). The input for sequencing was peripheral blood, taken 180 days after TCRalphabeta/CD19-depleted stem cell transplant. The CDR3 here is CASRTMGARYEQFF. The CDR3 bases are TGTGCCAGCAGGACTATGGGGGCGCGCTATGAGCAGTTCTTC.